The 21 T cell receptor beta chains in this list originate from one sample, sequenced in a study of blood T cell repertoires in COVID-19. Profiled with immunoSEQ multiplex PCR; TCRdb holds only in-frame clones, not every one. Of just under 65,000 clones listed, about 82% were seen once; the top ten hold roughly 41%. Material: peripheral blood. The receptors derive from a human donor in a cohort sampled during active COVID-19.

CDR3 in DNA: TGTGCCAGCAGCTCCCACAGGGGGGGGGTGTTCTTC. Its protein is CASSSHRGGVFF. The chain carries TRBV5-6 and TRBJ2-1, with D possibly being TRBD1 (8 bases). CDR1 is SGHDT, CDR2 YYEEEE, per germline. Trimming pared 3 bases from V and 15 bases from J, leaving 16 bases between. CDR3 length equals 12 residues. Supplemented by reference TRBV5-6 and TRBJ2-1, the full variable domain reads DAGVTQSPTHLIKTRGQQVTLRCSPKSGHDTVSWYQQALGQGPQFIFQYYEEEERQRGNFPDRFSGHQFPNYSSELNVNALLLGDSALYLCASSSHRGGVFFGPGTRLTVL.

The rearrangement joins TRBV7-3 to TRBJ2-5; TRBD2 aligns across 8 bases. CDR1 SGHTA and CDR2 FQGTGA come from the germline V gene. V dropped 3 bases and J dropped 1; count of bases not matched to a gene: 4. CDR3 length: 15 amino acids. The DNA for the CDR3 is TGTGCCAGCAGCTTGGGGCGGGGGGTCCAAGAGACCCAGTACTTC. Protein: CASSLGRGVQETQYF.

The chain employs TRBV19 and TRBJ1-5; 8 positions match TRBD1. CDR1 LNHDA and CDR2 SQIVND come from the germline V gene (reference sequence). The V gene end was trimmed by 6 bases and the J gene end by 7 bases; junction bases not matched to a gene: 11. This CDR3 is 15 amino acids long. The CDR3 bases are TGTGCCAGTAGGCTAGGACAGGGAAGCTGGCAGCCCCAGCATTTT. It is translated as CASRLGQGSWQPQHF.

V and J are TRBV19 and TRBJ2-3; TRBD2 agrees at 8 bases. Germline CDR1 reads LNHDA; CDR2 reads SQIVND (reference sequence). CDR3 length: 16 residues. The V and J ends lost 6 bases and 0 bases, in that order; junction bases with no gene match: 8. The CDR3 loop is CASRNPGGTSTDTQYF. CDR3 sequence (DNA): TGTGCCAGTAGGAATCCGGGGGGGACTAGCACAGATACGCAGTATTTT.

The rearrangement uses TRBV29-1 and TRBJ2-3; 9 bases are shared with TRBD1. The CDR3 runs 13 residues. CDR1 and CDR2 from the germline V gene are SQVTM and ANQGSEA. With 3 bases clipped from V and 3 bases from J, the junction kept 1 base outside the gene matches. The CDR3 spells CSVDGQGTDTQYF. In DNA form, the CDR3 reads TGCAGCGTTGATGGACAGGGGACAGATACGCAGTATTTT.

The CDR3 sequence: CASRGTDTDTQYF. CDR3 sequence (DNA): TGTGCCAGCCGAGGGACAGACACAGATACGCAGTATTTT. The V and J genes are TRBV5-6 and TRBJ2-3, with 7 bases matching TRBD1. CDR1 is SGHDT and CDR2 is YYEEEE in the germline V gene. J lost 2 bases, V lost 7 bases, and 4 bases had no gene match. This CDR3 spans 13 amino acids.

The V gene is TRBV25-1, the J gene TRBJ2-3; 10 bases map to TRBD1. CDR1 and CDR2 from the germline V gene are MGHDK and SYGVNS. This CDR3 has 17 amino acids. Trimming at V came to 6 bases and at J to 0 bases, leaving 9 bases not matched to a gene. The CDR3 DNA follows: TGTGCCAGCAGCCTCCTCCCGGACAGGGGGAGCACAGATACGCAGTATTTT. This sequence encodes CASSLLPDRGSTDTQYF.

The chain couples TRBV3-1 (or the pseudogene TRBV3-2) to TRBJ1-1, with a weak D call TRBD1 (5 bases). Trimming pared 4 bases from V and 1 base from J, leaving 10 bases between. The germline gives CDR1 LGHDT, CDR2 YNNKEL (reference sequence). The CDR3 spans 14 residues. The CDR3 DNA reads TGTGCCAGCAGCCCTGCTCAGGGGAACACTGAAGCTTTCTTT. As protein: CASSPAQGNTEAFF.

This clone has just a few counts. The chain carries TRBV19 and TRBJ2-2; weak D call: TRBD1 (6 bases). The V gene lost 6 bases and the J gene lost 4 bases, with 12 bases spanning the gap. The CDR3 runs to 14 residues. Germline V gene data show CDR1 as LNHDA and CDR2 as SQIVND (reference sequence). CDR3 region: CASRGGQTTGELFF. DNA of the CDR3: TGTGCCAGTAGAGGTGGACAGACCACCGGGGAGCTGTTTTTT. Full variable domain (outside the CDR3, taken from reference TRBV19 and TRBJ2-2): DGGITQSPKYLFRKEGQNVTLSCEQNLNHDAMYWYRQDPGQGLRLIYYSQIVNDFQKGDIAEGYSVSREKKESFPLTVTSAQKNPTAFYLCASRGGQTTGELFFGEGSRLTVL.

This chain connects TRBV27 to TRBJ1-1, with a tentative D call TRBD1 (5 bases). Germline V gene lookup returns CDR1 MNHEY and CDR2 SMNVEV (reference sequence). This CDR3 spans 13 amino acids. V was trimmed by 4 bases and J by 2 bases, leaving 8 bases between them. The CDR3 nucleotides are TGTGCCAGCAGTTATGGGGCAAACACTGAAGCTTTCTTT. Residues: CASSYGANTEAFF.

This clone was picked up one time. The chain is built from TRBV29-1 and TRBJ2-1; 9 positions match TRBD2. CDR3 length: 16 amino acids. Germline V gene lookup returns CDR1 SQVTM and CDR2 ANQGSEA. Unmatched junction bases numbered 7, after V lost 0 bases and J lost 4 bases. The CDR3 region is CSVEDLAGGQYNEQFF. CDR3 DNA: TGCAGCGTTGAAGATCTGGCGGGGGGGCAATACAATGAGCAGTTCTTC.

The rearrangement uses TRBV2 and TRBJ2-5; D unclear. The CDR3 sequence is 11 residues long. The V end lost 4 bases, the J end lost 5 bases, and 5 bases lay between the germline ends. Germline values: CDR1 SNHLY, CDR2 FYNNEI. The DNA of the CDR3 is TGTGCCAGCAGTGGTCTCGAGACCCAGTACTTC. Translated: CASSGLETQYF. The full variable domain, in which reference TRBV2 and TRBJ2-5 provide the parts outside the CDR3, is EPEVTQTPSHQVTQMGQEVILRCVPISNHLYFYWYRQILGQKVEFLVSFYNNEISEKSEIFDDQFSVERPDGSNFTLKIRSTKLEDSAMYFCASSGLETQYFGPGTRLLVL.

The rearrangement uses TRBV4-1 and TRBJ2-7, with a weak D call TRBD2 (5 bases). The V end was cut by 3 bases, the J end by 6 bases, with 12 bases between. The CDR3 loop spans 13 amino acids. Germline V gene data show CDR1 as MGHRA and CDR2 as YSYEKL. CDR3 DNA sequence: TGCGCCAGCAGCCAGCCGCGGACTCGCGAGCAGTACTTC. Translation gives CASSQPRTREQYF.

The rearrangement links TRBV7-9 to TRBJ1-6; unclear D gene. Germline V gene sequence: CDR1 SEHNR, CDR2 FQNEAQ (reference sequence). CDR3 length equals 15 residues. Trimming shortened V by 0 bases and J by 4 bases, and 7 bases separated the two germline ends. The DNA for the CDR3 is TGTGCCAGCAGCTTAGCAACCGGGTATAATTCACCCCTCCACTTT. It specifies CASSLATGYNSPLHF.

The rearrangement uses TRBV7-2 and TRBJ1-2, with D possibly TRBD1 on 5 matching bases. This CDR3 region has 13 residues. V was pared by 2 bases and J by 5 bases, with 9 bases between. Germline CDR1 and CDR2: SGHTA and FQGNSA. CDR3 sequence reads: CASSLSGGYGYTF. CDR3 DNA sequence: TGTGCCAGCAGCTTATCCGGGGGATATGGCTACACCTTC.

The V call is TRBV21-1, the J call TRBJ1-5. TRBV21-1 is a pseudogene. There are 15 residues in the CDR3. The CDR3 sequence: CASSKRSAVSVSQHF. Written as DNA, the CDR3 is TGTGCCAGCAGCAAACGTTCTGCGGTGAGTGTGTCCCAGCATTTT.

The chain employs TRBV27 and TRBJ1-4, with D tentatively TRBD1 (6 bases). Germline CDR1 MNHEY, CDR2 SMNVEV (reference sequence). The CDR3 totals 19 residues. V was shortened by 6 bases and J by 1 base, with 24 bases between the two germline ends. CDR3 nucleotide sequence: TGTGCCAGCAGACGATGGGGGCCATCAGGGTTACAAACTAATGAAAAACTGTTTTTT. It codes for CASRRWGPSGLQTNEKLFF.

This chain uses TRBV24-1 with TRBJ2-2; possible D gene TRBD2, 6 bases. In germline, CDR1 is KGHDR, CDR2 SFDVKD. The CDR3 is 16 amino acids. Trimming took 4 bases from V and 2 from J, leaving 13 bases between them. CDR3 bases: TGTGCCACCAGTGACCGCCATGGACTAAACACCGGGGAGCTGTTTTTT. Translating gives CATSDRHGLNTGELFF.

The sample holds a few counts of this clone. CDR3 nucleotides: TGTGCCAGCAGCTTGGGTCCGAGAATCAGGGGGATTGAACCCAAAAACATTCAGTACTTC. This encodes CASSLGPRIRGIEPKNIQYF. The chain links TRBV5-4 to TRBJ2-4; TRBD1 agrees at 7 bases. With V trimmed by 0 bases and J by 2 bases, 17 bases remained unmatched. This CDR3 has 20 residues. Germline assignment: CDR1 SGHNT and CDR2 YYREEE (reference sequence).

This clone was seen only a few times. This chain joins TRBV7-2 and TRBJ2-1, with 10 nucleotides matching TRBD2. Germline CDR1 reads SGHTA; CDR2 reads FQGNSA. V lost 2 bases and J lost 0; bases outside the gene matches: 10. This CDR3 contains 19 residues. CDR3 region: CASSLRSGLAISSYNEQFF. CDR3 nucleotide sequence: TGTGCCAGCAGCTTAAGGTCGGGACTAGCGATTAGCTCCTACAATGAGCAGTTCTTC.

The chain combines TRBV5-1 with TRBJ1-3; weak D call: TRBD1 (6 bases). V was trimmed by 4 bases and J by 2 bases, leaving 16 bases between them. Germline CDR1 reads SGHRS; CDR2 reads YFSETQ. This CDR3 spans 16 amino acids. This CDR3 reads CASSPLGRGTGNTIYF. The CDR3, as DNA: TGCGCCAGCAGCCCCCTAGGCAGGGGCACTGGAAACACCATATATTTT.